Reported below is one TCR beta chain. Its antigen is undetermined. This specimen comes from a study of cytomegalovirus exposure and HLA in healthy donors. General observations from the study: Diagnosis of cytomegalovirus status made by the classifier reportedly showed high specificity and sensitivity. Trimming of TCR beta V- and J-genes showed a link, identified in a later analysis, to a missense DCLRE1C variant.

With 60 Vbeta and 13 Jbeta primers, the PCR was carried out. The data were produced by immunoSEQ multiplex PCR, yet TCRdb's version contains in-frame clones alone and is incomplete. The table shows around 130,000 clones, with about four fifths occurring only once. This receptor was taken from a woman aged 40-49 years in good health and CMV-seronegative. Specimen: PBMCs.

The CDR3 DNA follows: TGTGCCAGCAGCGTAGCTCTGGCGGGAGTCGGAGAGACCCAGTACTTC. Amino acids: CASSVALAGVGETQYF. The V call is TRBV9, the J call TRBJ2-5, with 7 bases identical to TRBD2. The V gene end was trimmed by 0 bases and the J gene end by 4 bases; junction bases not matched to a gene: 9. The CDR3 totals 16 residues. Per the germline V gene, CDR1 is SGDLS and CDR2 is YYNGEE.